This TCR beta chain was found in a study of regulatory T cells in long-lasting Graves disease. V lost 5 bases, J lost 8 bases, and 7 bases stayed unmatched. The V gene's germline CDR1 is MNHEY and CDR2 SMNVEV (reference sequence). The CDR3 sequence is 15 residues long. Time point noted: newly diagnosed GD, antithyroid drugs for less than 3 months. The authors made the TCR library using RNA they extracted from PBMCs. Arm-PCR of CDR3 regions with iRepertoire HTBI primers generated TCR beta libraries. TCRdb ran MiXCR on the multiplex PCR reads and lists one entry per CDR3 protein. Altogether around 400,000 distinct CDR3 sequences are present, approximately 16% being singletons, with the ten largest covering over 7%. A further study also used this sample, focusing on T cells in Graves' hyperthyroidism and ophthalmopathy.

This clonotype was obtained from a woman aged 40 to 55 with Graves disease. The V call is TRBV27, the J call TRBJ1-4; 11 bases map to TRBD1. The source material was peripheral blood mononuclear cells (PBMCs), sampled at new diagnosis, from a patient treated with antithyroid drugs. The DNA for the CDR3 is TGTGCCAGCAGTCCACCCGGGACAGGGGGAGAAAAACTGTTTTTT. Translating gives CASSPPGTGGEKLFF.